A selection of T cell receptor beta chains follows, all from one sample in a study of CD8+CD57+ T cells in acquired aplastic anemia. TCRdb independently ran MiXCR on the reads; one entry per CDR3 protein. This sample yields around 200,000 distinct CDR3 sequences, of which roughly half are seen a single time; about 15% belongs to the top ten. Specimen: sorted CD4+, CD8+, or CD8+CD57+ T cells (not recorded which) from PBMCs. The receptor set was obtained from a human donor in good health, serving as a control. The CDR3 runs from the conserved cysteine through the conserved F or W. Each record gives: J gene, V gene, D gene, CDR3 protein. The D gene is left open where the match is weak.

j_gene: TRBJ2-7; v_gene: TRBV10-3; d_gene: TRBD2; CDR3aa: CASGGGETYEQYF
j_gene: TRBJ2-1; v_gene: TRBV20-1; d_gene: .; CDR3aa: CSAPKRGGNEQFF
j_gene: TRBJ2-7; v_gene: TRBV10-2; d_gene: TRBD1; CDR3aa: CASNAGTGSGYEQYF
j_gene: TRBJ1-6; v_gene: TRBV6-2/TRBV6-3; d_gene: .; CDR3aa: CASSNQEGYNSPLHF
j_gene: TRBJ1-2; v_gene: TRBV4-1; d_gene: TRBD1; CDR3aa: CASSQEAEDRRRQGYTF
j_gene: TRBJ2-1; v_gene: TRBV2; d_gene: .; CDR3aa: CASRGYSYNEQFF
j_gene: TRBJ1-1; v_gene: TRBV6-6; d_gene: .; CDR3aa: CASSYRPRDTMNTEAFF
j_gene: TRBJ2-3; v_gene: TRBV10-3; d_gene: .; CDR3aa: CAISESNRDTQYF
j_gene: TRBJ2-7; v_gene: TRBV7-9; d_gene: .; CDR3aa: CASSYHDRAYEQYF
j_gene: TRBJ2-1; v_gene: TRBV7-2; d_gene: .; CDR3aa: CASSLERLFDILRQSEQFF
j_gene: TRBJ1-2; v_gene: TRBV7-2; d_gene: TRBD1; CDR3aa: CASSLGDRVGYGYTF
j_gene: .; v_gene: TRBV20-1; d_gene: TRBD1; CDR3aa: CSARPTGQQYTDTQYF
j_gene: TRBJ2-2; v_gene: TRBV20-1; d_gene: TRBD1; CDR3aa: CSAARQGANTGELFF
j_gene: TRBJ2-3; v_gene: TRBV24-1; d_gene: TRBD2; CDR3aa: CATSDTQRERNTDTQYF
j_gene: TRBJ2-5; v_gene: TRBV13; d_gene: .; CDR3aa: CASSPQFQETQYF
j_gene: TRBJ1-6; v_gene: TRBV19; d_gene: .; CDR3aa: CASTFGGSTNSPLHF
j_gene: TRBJ1-6; v_gene: TRBV14; d_gene: .; CDR3aa: CASSQLWESSPLHF
j_gene: TRBJ1-2; v_gene: TRBV19; d_gene: TRBD1; CDR3aa: CASSPGTGDPIRRYTF
j_gene: TRBJ2-7; v_gene: TRBV10-3; d_gene: TRBD1; CDR3aa: CATGQGQYEQYF
j_gene: TRBJ2-5; v_gene: TRBV15; d_gene: TRBD1; CDR3aa: CATSGTVFGQETQYF
j_gene: TRBJ1-3; v_gene: TRBV5-1; d_gene: .; CDR3aa: CASSLAQRSGNTIYF
j_gene: TRBJ1-1; v_gene: TRBV29-1; d_gene: TRBD1; CDR3aa: CSVQPRGKNTEAFF
j_gene: TRBJ1-5; v_gene: TRBV10-1; d_gene: TRBD1; CDR3aa: CAISESCDRVIDQPQHF
j_gene: TRBJ1-5; v_gene: TRBV19; d_gene: TRBD1; CDR3aa: CASSPTTGGYVQPQHF
j_gene: TRBJ2-5; v_gene: TRBV5-1; d_gene: .; CDR3aa: CASSLAGSQETQYF
j_gene: TRBJ2-5; v_gene: TRBV5-1; d_gene: TRBD2; CDR3aa: CASSLEAGRQETQYF
j_gene: TRBJ1-1; v_gene: TRBV24-1; d_gene: .; CDR3aa: CATSDPTQTEAFF
j_gene: TRBJ2-5; v_gene: TRBV28; d_gene: TRBD2; CDR3aa: CASRPSGGSQETQYF
j_gene: TRBJ2-1; v_gene: TRBV15; d_gene: TRBD1; CDR3aa: CATSTFGTGFNGEQFF
j_gene: TRBJ2-5; v_gene: TRBV20-1; d_gene: TRBD2; CDR3aa: CSARGLTSGGPGAQYF
j_gene: TRBJ1-2; v_gene: TRBV28; d_gene: .; CDR3aa: CASSFLTGHYGYTF
j_gene: TRBJ2-1; v_gene: TRBV2; d_gene: .; CDR3aa: CASSAFGTLHNEQFF
j_gene: TRBJ2-1; v_gene: TRBV9; d_gene: TRBD2; CDR3aa: CASSPQLAGGGNEQFF
j_gene: TRBJ1-6; v_gene: TRBV2; d_gene: .; CDR3aa: CASSYLGHYNSPLHF
j_gene: TRBJ2-7; v_gene: TRBV10-3; d_gene: TRBD1; CDR3aa: CAISERDRAYEQYF
j_gene: TRBJ2-7; v_gene: TRBV13; d_gene: TRBD2; CDR3aa: CASSTGLAGGYEQYF
j_gene: TRBJ2-5; v_gene: TRBV14; d_gene: .; CDR3aa: CASSEILPRGTQYF
j_gene: TRBJ1-2; v_gene: TRBV19; d_gene: TRBD1; CDR3aa: CASVSLGQFYGYTF
j_gene: TRBJ2-2; v_gene: TRBV12-3/TRBV12-4; d_gene: .; CDR3aa: CASSPGELFF
j_gene: TRBJ1-2; v_gene: TRBV19; d_gene: TRBD1; CDR3aa: CASSKGQPLYGYTF
j_gene: TRBJ1-5; v_gene: TRBV4-1; d_gene: .; CDR3aa: CASSQASGGSQPQHF
j_gene: TRBJ1-5; v_gene: TRBV28; d_gene: .; CDR3aa: CASSPPQHF
j_gene: TRBJ2-1; v_gene: TRBV7-9; d_gene: TRBD2; CDR3aa: CASRPTSGSRNEQFF
j_gene: TRBJ1-6; v_gene: TRBV19; d_gene: .; CDR3aa: CASSISNSPLHF
j_gene: TRBJ1-1; v_gene: TRBV20-1; d_gene: TRBD1; CDR3aa: CSAAPAGGAWSEAFF
j_gene: TRBJ2-7; v_gene: TRBV20-1; d_gene: TRBD1; CDR3aa: CSAQGQGGREQYF
j_gene: TRBJ2-6; v_gene: TRBV11-2; d_gene: .; CDR3aa: CASSPHNVLTF
j_gene: TRBJ1-2; v_gene: TRBV3-1; d_gene: TRBD1; CDR3aa: CASSNSATGAVGYGYTF
j_gene: TRBJ1-5; v_gene: TRBV11-2; d_gene: .; CDR3aa: CASSLGVESTWPQHF
j_gene: TRBJ2-7; v_gene: TRBV20-1; d_gene: .; CDR3aa: CSASSRSYEQYF
j_gene: TRBJ2-7; v_gene: TRBV7-9; d_gene: .; CDR3aa: CASSLAGPPYEQYF
j_gene: TRBJ2-7; v_gene: TRBV28; d_gene: .; CDR3aa: CASSLSPPFYEQYF
j_gene: TRBJ1-5; v_gene: TRBV5-5; d_gene: .; CDR3aa: CASSDSNQPQHF
j_gene: TRBJ2-3; v_gene: TRBV10-3; d_gene: .; CDR3aa: CAISLARGFTDTQYF
j_gene: TRBJ1-1; v_gene: TRBV9; d_gene: .; CDR3aa: CASSSPSGGARMTEAFF
j_gene: TRBJ2-7; v_gene: TRBV30; d_gene: TRBD2; CDR3aa: CAWSDLRTQTISGGSFSYEQYF
j_gene: TRBJ2-7; v_gene: TRBV5-1; d_gene: .; CDR3aa: CASSPGGESEQYF
j_gene: TRBJ2-2; v_gene: TRBV11-3; d_gene: TRBD2; CDR3aa: CASSWDYRGVTGELFF
j_gene: TRBJ1-5; v_gene: TRBV7-9; d_gene: .; CDR3aa: CASSFGFDQPQHF
j_gene: TRBJ2-5; v_gene: TRBV18; d_gene: .; CDR3aa: CASSPPVSQETQYF